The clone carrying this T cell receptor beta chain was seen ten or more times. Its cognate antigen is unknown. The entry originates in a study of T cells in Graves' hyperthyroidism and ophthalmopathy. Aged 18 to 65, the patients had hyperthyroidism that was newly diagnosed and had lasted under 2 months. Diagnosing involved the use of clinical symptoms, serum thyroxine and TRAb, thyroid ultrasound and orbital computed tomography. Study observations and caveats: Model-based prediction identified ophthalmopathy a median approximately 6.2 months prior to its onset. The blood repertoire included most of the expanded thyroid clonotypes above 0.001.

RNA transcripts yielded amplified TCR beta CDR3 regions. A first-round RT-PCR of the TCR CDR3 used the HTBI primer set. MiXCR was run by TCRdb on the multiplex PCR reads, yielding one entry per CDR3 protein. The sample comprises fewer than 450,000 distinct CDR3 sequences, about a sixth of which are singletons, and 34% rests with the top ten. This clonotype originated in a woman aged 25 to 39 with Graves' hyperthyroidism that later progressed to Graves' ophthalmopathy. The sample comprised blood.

The chain's CDR3 is CASSPSPGTLYEQYF. CDR3 nucleotides: TGTGCCAGCAGTCCCTCCCCCGGGACACTCTACGAGCAGTACTTC. The chain uses TRBV27 and TRBJ2-7; D might be TRBD1 (6 bases). This CDR3 region has 15 residues. Per germline, CDR1 MNHEY and CDR2 SMNVEV (reference sequence). V gave up 5 bases and J gave up 3 bases, with 17 bases separating them.